The following is a T cell receptor (beta chain) sequence with its context. The CDR3 length is 13 residues. Germline CDR1 is LGHNA and CDR2 is YSLEER. V gave up 5 bases and J gave up 3 bases, with 8 bases separating them. Authors' methods: Estimation of nucleated cell counts relied on the amplification of reference gene primers. The data were produced by immunoSEQ multiplex PCR, yet TCRdb's version contains in-frame clones alone and is incomplete. For V, J and clone size, that table is used; D and trimming come from the DNA. The sample includes around 260,000 clones, around 87% seen only once; the top ten take more than 4.5%. The sample belongs to a study of blood T cell repertoires in COVID-19. Study overall: The analysed material was cDNA or gDNA that came from T cells, B-cell-depleted T cells, or PBMCs.

While infection was still active, Seattle patients were enrolled and then followed longitudinally. The TCR originated in a woman in her sixties or seventies with COVID-19, enrolled during active disease. V usage is TRBV4-3 and J usage is TRBJ1-5; perhaps TRBD1 as D (6 bases). Sequenced input: peripheral blood. This CDR3 reads CASSGGDNQPQHF. CDR3 nucleotide sequence: TGCGCCAGCAGCGGGGGCGACAATCAGCCCCAGCATTTT.